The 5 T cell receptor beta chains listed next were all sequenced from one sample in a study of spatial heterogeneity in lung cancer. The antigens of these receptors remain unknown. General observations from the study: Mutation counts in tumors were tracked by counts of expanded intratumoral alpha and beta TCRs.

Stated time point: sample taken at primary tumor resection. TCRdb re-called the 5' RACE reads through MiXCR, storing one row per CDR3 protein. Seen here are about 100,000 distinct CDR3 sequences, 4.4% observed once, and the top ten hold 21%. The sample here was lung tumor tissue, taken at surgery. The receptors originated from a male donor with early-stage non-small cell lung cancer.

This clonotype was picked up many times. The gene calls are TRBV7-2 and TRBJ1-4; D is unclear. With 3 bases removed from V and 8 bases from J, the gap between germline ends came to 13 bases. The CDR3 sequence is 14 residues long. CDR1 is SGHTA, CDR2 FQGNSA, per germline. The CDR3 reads CASSFRMVGEKLFF. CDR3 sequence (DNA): TGTGCCAGCAGCTTTCGGATGGTAGGCGAAAAACTGTTTTTT.

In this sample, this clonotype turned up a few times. The CDR3 region is CASSFFRTSGRLGELFF. CDR3 nucleotide sequence: TGTGCCAGCAGCTTTTTTCGGACCAGCGGGAGACTGGGGGAGCTGTTTTTT. The chain is built from TRBV7-2 and TRBJ2-2, with 8 bases identical to TRBD2. The CDR3 spans 17 residues. Trimming at V came to 3 bases and at J to 8 bases, leaving 14 bases not matched to a gene. The germline CDR1 and CDR2 sequences are SGHTA and FQGNSA. The whole variable domain, filled in from reference TRBV7-2 and TRBJ2-2, reads GAGVSQSPSNKVTEKGKDVELRCDPISGHTALYWYRQSLGQGLEFLIYFQGNSAPDKSGLPSDRFSAERTGGSVSTLTIQRTQQEDSAVYLCASSFFRTSGRLGELFFGEGSRLTVL.

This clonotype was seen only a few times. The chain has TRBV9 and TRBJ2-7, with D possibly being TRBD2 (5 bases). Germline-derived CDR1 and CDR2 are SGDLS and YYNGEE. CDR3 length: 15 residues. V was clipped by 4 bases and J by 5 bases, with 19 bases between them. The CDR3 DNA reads TGTGCCAGCAGCTTGGGAGAGCCTGAGGTCCACGAGCAGTACTTC. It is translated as CASSLGEPEVHEQYF. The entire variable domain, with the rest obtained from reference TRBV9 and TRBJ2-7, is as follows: DSGVTQTPKHLITATGQRVTLRCSPRSGDLSVYWYQQSLDQGLQFLIQYYNGEERAKGNILERFSAQQFPDLHSELNLSSLELGDSALYFCASSLGEPEVHEQYFGPGTRLTVT.

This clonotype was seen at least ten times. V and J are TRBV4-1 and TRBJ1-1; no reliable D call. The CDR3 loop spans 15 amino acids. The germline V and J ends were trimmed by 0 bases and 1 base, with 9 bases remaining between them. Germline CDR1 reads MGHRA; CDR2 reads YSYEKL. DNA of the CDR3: TGCGCCAGCAGCCAAGATAGGGTCGGGAACACTGAAGCTTTCTTT. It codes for CASSQDRVGNTEAFF.

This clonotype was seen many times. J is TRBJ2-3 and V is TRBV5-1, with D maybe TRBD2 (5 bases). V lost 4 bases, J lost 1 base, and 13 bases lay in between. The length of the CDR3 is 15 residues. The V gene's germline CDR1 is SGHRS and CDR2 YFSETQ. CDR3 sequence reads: CASSQDFSRTDTQYF. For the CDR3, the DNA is TGCGCCAGCAGCCAGGACTTTTCACGCACAGATACGCAGTATTTT.